The rows below give T cell receptor beta chains drawn from one sample of a study of blood T cells in healthy people across ages. MiXCR was run by TCRdb on the 5' RACE reads, yielding one entry per CDR3 protein. Of about 640,000 distinct CDR3 sequences detected, about 54% appear once; the ten largest clones hold around 37%. Specimen: blood. These receptors all stem from a man aged 60-69 years in good health. The CDR3 runs from the conserved cysteine through the conserved F or W. Fields, in order: J gene, V gene, clone size, D gene, CDR3 protein, CDR3 DNA. D genes are given only for firm matches. Where a row states a size, it is once, few, many or the class of an expanded clone; other rows omit it.

TRBJ2-3,TRBV29-1,few,TRBD1,CSVETQGRSGTDTQYF,TGCAGCGTTGAAACACAGGGGCGGTCTGGCACAGATACGCAGTATTTT
TRBJ2-7,TRBV28,NA,TRBD1,CASKDRIPPYEQYF,TGTGCCAGCAAGGACAGGATCCCACCCTACGAGCAGTACTTC
TRBJ2-5,TRBV29-1,few,NA,CSVRRVDRQETQYF,TGCAGCGTCAGGAGGGTAGACAGACAAGAGACCCAGTACTTC
TRBJ2-5,TRBV3-1,NA,NA,CASRSVSETQYF,TGTGCCAGCAGGTCTGTATCGGAGACCCAGTACTTC
TRBJ2-1,TRBV20-1,NA,NA,CSAGPGTGHNEQFF,TGCAGTGCTGGACCCGGGACTGGGCACAATGAGCAGTTCTTC
TRBJ2-1,TRBV3-1,few,TRBD2,CASSQVRTSNEQFF,TGTGCCAGCAGCCAAGTCAGGACTAGCAATGAGCAGTTCTTC
TRBJ2-5,TRBV6-5,NA,NA,CASSYEGSGAREYF,TGTGCCAGCAGTTACGAAGGTTCTGGGGCTAGGGAGTACTTC
TRBJ1-6,TRBV5-1,few,NA,CASSIYDGRNSPLHF,TGCGCCAGCAGCATCTACGACGGGCGGAATTCACCCCTCCACTTT
TRBJ1-2,TRBV6-5,NA,NA,CASSYWPGRVGYGYTF,TGTGCCAGCAGTTACTGGCCCGGGAGGGTAGGGTATGGCTACACCTTC
TRBJ2-7,TRBV29-1,many,NA,CSVEGFDSGDYEQYF,TGCAGCGTTGAAGGTTTTGACAGCGGCGACTACGAGCAGTACTTC
TRBJ2-5,TRBV9,NA,NA,CASSGSLAQDTQYF,TGTGCCAGCAGCGGATCTCTAGCCCAAGATACCCAGTACTTC
TRBJ2-5,TRBV11-2,NA,NA,CASSLMAKETQYF,TGTGCCAGCAGCTTAATGGCCAAAGAGACCCAGTACTTC
TRBJ2-1,TRBV7-2,NA,TRBD1,CASSPRTGNEQFF,TGTGCCAGCAGCCCAAGGACAGGGAACGAGCAGTTCTTC
TRBJ2-5,TRBV20-1,NA,NA,CSARDLIGEETQYF,TGCAGTGCTAGAGATCTGATAGGGGAAGAGACCCAGTACTTC
TRBJ2-5,TRBV12-3/TRBV12-4,NA,NA,CVNSPGSSTQETQYF,TGTGTCAACAGCCCCGGATCAAGCACTCAAGAGACCCAGTACTTC
TRBJ1-1,TRBV18,few,NA,CASSSRGDTEAFF,TGTGCCAGCTCATCTAGGGGGGACACTGAAGCTTTCTTT
TRBJ2-2,TRBV11-2,NA,TRBD2,CASSSRLAGPTGELFF,TGTGCCAGCAGCTCCAGACTAGCGGGGCCCACCGGGGAGCTGTTTTTT
TRBJ2-7,TRBV7-8,NA,TRBD1,CASSATGTGAYEQYF,TGTGCCAGCAGCGCAACCGGGACAGGGGCCTACGAGCAGTACTTC
TRBJ1-2,TRBV20-1,NA,NA,CSASYQTGGYTF,TGCAGTGCTAGTTATCAGACGGGAGGCTACACCTTC
TRBJ1-1,TRBV11-2,NA,NA,CASSLGSRWANTEAFF,TGTGCCAGCAGCTTAGGGTCAAGATGGGCGAACACTGAAGCTTTCTTT
TRBJ2-6,TRBV6-6,NA,TRBD1,CASSYQGAGANVLTF,TGTGCCAGCAGTTACCAGGGGGCAGGGGCCAACGTCCTGACTTTC
TRBJ2-6,TRBV7-9,few,NA,CASSLEYRVTSGANVLTF,TGTGCCAGCAGCTTAGAATACAGGGTGACGTCTGGGGCCAACGTCCTGACTTTC
TRBJ2-2,TRBV11-2,NA,NA,CASSLVRGAGTGELFF,TGTGCCAGCAGCTTAGTTCGCGGAGCGGGCACCGGGGAGCTGTTTTTT
TRBJ2-4,TRBV28,NA,NA,CASNTGTGGNIQYF,TGTGCCAGCAACACAGGGACGGGGGGAAACATTCAGTACTTC
TRBJ1-1,TRBV18,NA,NA,CASSPLKEDEAFF,TGTGCCAGCTCACCACTGAAGGAGGATGAAGCTTTCTTT
TRBJ2-3,TRBV15,NA,NA,CATSRSDTSTDTQYF,TGTGCCACCAGCAGATCGGACACCAGCACAGATACGCAGTATTTT
TRBJ1-1,TRBV5-1,once,NA,CASSPDGQFNTEAFF,TGCGCCAGCAGCCCGGATGGACAGTTTAACACTGAAGCTTTCTTT
TRBJ1-1,TRBV12-3/TRBV12-4,NA,NA,CASSTGRRTEAFF,TGTGCCAGCAGTACCGGGCGGCGCACTGAAGCTTTCTTT
TRBJ2-5,TRBV20-1,NA,NA,CRAGGSGGKTQYF,TGCAGGGCCGGCGGGTCGGGTGGGAAGACCCAGTACTTC
TRBJ2-7,TRBV10-3,many,NA,CAISESPGQVGQYF,TGTGCCATCAGTGAGTCCCCAGGCCAGGTAGGGCAGTACTTC
TRBJ2-5,TRBV5-6,few,TRBD2,CASSFPGGAYQETQYF,TGTGCCAGCAGCTTTCCCGGGGGGGCGTACCAAGAGACCCAGTACTTC
TRBJ2-7,TRBV9,NA,TRBD1,CASSRLEGGQRPVHEQYF,TGTGCCAGCAGCCGCCTCGAAGGGGGACAGAGACCTGTCCACGAGCAGTACTTC
TRBJ2-4,TRBV10-1,NA,NA,CASSDPLAKNIQYF,TGCGCCAGCAGTGACCCGCTAGCCAAAAACATTCAGTACTTC
TRBJ2-7,TRBV6-5,NA,NA,CASSYQLAGGGYEQYF,TGTGCCAGCAGTTACCAGCTAGCTGGGGGTGGGTACGAGCAGTACTTC
TRBJ2-3,TRBV3-1,NA,NA,CASSQATGASTDTQYF,TGTGCCAGCAGCCAAGCCACGGGGGCTAGCACAGATACGCAGTATTTT
TRBJ1-1,TRBV6-1,NA,NA,CASSEVGSGTEAFF,TGTGCCAGCAGTGAAGTTGGGTCCGGCACTGAAGCTTTCTTT
TRBJ2-1,TRBV20-1,NA,TRBD1,CSAPGTGFYNEQFF,TGCAGTGCCCCCGGGACAGGGTTCTACAATGAGCAGTTCTTC
TRBJ2-4,TRBV4-2,few,NA,CASSQAPGVAKNIQYF,TGTGCCAGCAGCCAGGCTCCAGGCGTAGCCAAAAACATTCAGTACTTC
TRBJ2-7,TRBV7-2,NA,NA,CASSLGGALNNEQYF,TGTGCCAGCAGCTTAGGGGGCGCCCTAAACAATGAGCAGTACTTC
TRBJ2-1,TRBV18,NA,NA,CANSPREHNEQFF,TGTGCCAACTCACCAAGGGAACACAATGAGCAGTTCTTC
TRBJ2-1,TRBV15,NA,TRBD1,CATRATGVGEQFF,TGTGCCACCAGGGCTACAGGGGTCGGTGAGCAGTTCTTC
TRBJ2-5,TRBV29-1,NA,NA,CSVFYLETQYF,TGCAGCGTTTTTTATCTTGAGACCCAGTACTTC
TRBJ2-1,TRBV27,NA,NA,CASSRGVYNEQFF,TGTGCCAGCAGTCGAGGGGTCTACAATGAGCAGTTCTTC
TRBJ2-1,TRBV6-1,few,TRBD2,CASSASGGYNEQFF,TGTGCCAGCAGTGCTAGCGGGGGGTACAATGAGCAGTTCTTC
TRBJ2-7,TRBV12-3/TRBV12-4,NA,TRBD1,CASSLRDRGSYEQYF,TGTGCCAGCAGTCTCCGGGACAGGGGGTCCTACGAGCAGTACTTC
TRBJ1-2,TRBV2,few,NA,CASSEKPGLDGYTF,TGTGCCAGCAGTGAAAAGCCGGGACTGGATGGCTACACCTTC
TRBJ2-7,TRBV4-1,NA,TRBD2,CASSQGTSGGAYEQYF,TGCGCCAGCAGCCAAGGGACTAGCGGGGGGGCCTACGAGCAGTACTTC
TRBJ2-7,TRBV12-3/TRBV12-4,NA,NA,CASSLTAGGSCEQYF,TGTGCCAGCAGTTTAACGGCGGGTGGGAGTTGCGAGCAGTACTTC
TRBJ2-3,TRBV6-1,NA,NA,CASPRKPAPDTQYF,TGTGCCAGCCCCCGGAAACCTGCCCCAGATACGCAGTATTTT
TRBJ2-5,TRBV5-5,few,NA,CASSFVALGETQYF,TGTGCCAGCAGCTTTGTGGCCCTCGGGGAGACCCAGTACTTC
TRBJ2-3,TRBV29-1,NA,TRBD2,CSVEPSGGPDTQYF,TGCAGCGTTGAGCCTAGCGGGGGCCCAGATACGCAGTATTTT
TRBJ1-2,TRBV5-5,NA,NA,CASSLGGESYGYTF,TGTGCCAGCAGCTTGGGCGGAGAAAGCTATGGCTACACCTTC
TRBJ2-2,TRBV20-1,NA,NA,CSARDWDTGELFF,TGCAGTGCTAGAGATTGGGACACCGGGGAGCTGTTTTTT
TRBJ2-5,TRBV20-1,NA,NA,CSATGAGQETQYF,TGCAGTGCCACTGGGGCAGGGCAAGAGACCCAGTACTTC
TRBJ1-5,TRBV2,NA,TRBD1,CASDQDRGGQPQHF,TGTGCCAGCGACCAGGACAGGGGTGGTCAGCCCCAGCATTTT
TRBJ1-1,TRBV15,NA,NA,CATSRDPGAGEAFF,TGTGCCACCAGCAGAGATCCCGGGGCAGGTGAAGCTTTCTTT